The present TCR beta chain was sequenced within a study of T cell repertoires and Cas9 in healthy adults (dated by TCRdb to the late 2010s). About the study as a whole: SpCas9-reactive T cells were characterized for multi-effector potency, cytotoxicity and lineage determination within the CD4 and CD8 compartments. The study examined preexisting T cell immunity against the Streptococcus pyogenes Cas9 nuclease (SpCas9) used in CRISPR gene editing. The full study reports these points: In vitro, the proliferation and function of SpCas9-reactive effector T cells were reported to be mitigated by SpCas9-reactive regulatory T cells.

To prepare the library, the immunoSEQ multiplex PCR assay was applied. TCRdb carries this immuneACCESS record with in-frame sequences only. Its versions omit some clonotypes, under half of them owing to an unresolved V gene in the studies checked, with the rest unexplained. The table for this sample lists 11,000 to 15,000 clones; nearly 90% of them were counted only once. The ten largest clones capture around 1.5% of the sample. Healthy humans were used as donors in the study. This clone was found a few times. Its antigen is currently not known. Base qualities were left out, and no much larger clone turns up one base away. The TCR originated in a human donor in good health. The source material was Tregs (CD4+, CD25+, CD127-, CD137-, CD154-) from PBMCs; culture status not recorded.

The nucleotide sequence is TGTGCCAGTAGGACCCAGGGAAAACTGTTTTTT. This translates into CASRTQGKLFF. The chain uses TRBV19 and TRBJ1-4; a tentative D match to TRBD1 spans 5 bases. V loses 6 bases, J loses 10 bases, and the germline ends lie 9 bases apart. CDR1 and CDR2, per the germline V gene (reference sequence), are LNHDA and SQIVND. The CDR3 has 11 amino acids, counting the end cysteine and phenylalanine. This entry keeps only the CDR3 DNA: 33 bases, framed from base 1.